This T cell receptor beta chain was documented in a study of T cell repertoires in cytomegalovirus infection. V lost 1 base and J lost 4; bases outside the gene matches: 4. Looked up from germline, CDR1 is SEHNR and CDR2 is FQNEAQ (reference sequence). This CDR3 contains 15 residues. TCRdb reanalysed the reads using MiXCR and keeps one entry per CDR3 protein. In the table there are roughly 990,000 distinct CDR3 sequences, roughly 31% of which are singletons. Of note for this clonotype: Its specificity is not known.

Here the sequenced sample was cultured CD8+ T cells from PBMCs, taken from culture after CMV antigen stimulation. This receptor was taken from a human donor in good health (CMV status not recorded). Some clones in this sample may be carry-over from other donors' samples. The chain links TRBV7-9 to TRBJ1-2, with TRBD1 identical over 9 bases. This chain's CDR3 is CASSLGTGEIYGYTF. The CDR3 nucleotides read TGTGCCAGCAGCTTAGGGACAGGGGAAATCTATGGCTACACCTTC.